Listed below are T cell receptor beta chains from one sample, sequenced in a study of T-cell memory formation after mild COVID-19. TCRdb recomputed calls from the 5' RACE reads with MiXCR, one row per CDR3 protein. The sample has just under 550,000 distinct CDR3 sequences, roughly 21% seen once. Sequencing input: PBMCs or a T cell subset sorted from them (not recorded which). Source of these receptors: an adult woman who had mild COVID-19 (a few samples of this study predate the infection). Cell type and time point are not known. Each CDR3 is given without its conserved first and last residue.

V gene: TRBV18; CDR3 protein: ASSPQGSSGANVLT
V gene: TRBV12-3/TRBV12-4; CDR3 protein: ASSPTGQGATEAKKD
V gene: TRBV19; CDR3 protein: ASSIDGWGTEAF
V gene: TRBV4-1; CDR3 protein: ASSQDLGLQETQY
V gene: TRBV7-6; CDR3 protein: ASSLNRDSYEQY
V gene: TRBV21-1; CDR3 protein: ASSKASHRSNQPQH
V gene: TRBV7-2; CDR3 protein: ASSLAGSNEKLF
V gene: TRBV5-1; CDR3 protein: ASSLAFRQINNEQF
V gene: TRBV20-1; CDR3 protein: SARDQGLAGGLSEQF
V gene: TRBV7-9; CDR3 protein: ASSRQGFEQY
V gene: TRBV5-4; CDR3 protein: ASSLRVGTENEKLF
V gene: TRBV5-1; CDR3 protein: ASSGLGWNEQF
V gene: TRBV12-3/TRBV12-4; CDR3 protein: ASSLGAGQF
V gene: TRBV2; CDR3 protein: ASSGDRLTRNQPQH
V gene: TRBV7-6; CDR3 protein: ASSLGTENTGELF
V gene: TRBV11-2; CDR3 protein: ASSPGRSMNTEAF
V gene: TRBV4-3; CDR3 protein: ASSQDTGGWETQY
V gene: TRBV12-3/TRBV12-4; CDR3 protein: ASTPVGNYYGYT
V gene: TRBV7-8; CDR3 protein: ASSLFPIGGSYNEQF
V gene: TRBV5-1; CDR3 protein: ASRRDSKNTEAF
V gene: TRBV20-1; CDR3 protein: SAPNSGGPSYEQY
V gene: TRBV30; CDR3 protein: AWSKPGQGGREQY
V gene: TRBV15; CDR3 protein: ATSRGRDRYEQY
V gene: TRBV6-6; CDR3 protein: ASSYSAVGNEQY
V gene: TRBV12-3/TRBV12-4; CDR3 protein: ASSLSGTGRTSEAF
V gene: TRBV6-2/TRBV6-3; CDR3 protein: ASSPGRRAWGQPQH
V gene: TRBV30; CDR3 protein: AWRASGNTGELF
V gene: TRBV30; CDR3 protein: ALERGSYNEQF
V gene: TRBV20-1; CDR3 protein: SARPGLASHYEQY
V gene: TRBV7-6; CDR3 protein: ASSRPSGRVDEQF
V gene: TRBV5-1; CDR3 protein: ASSLEDNFSYEQY
V gene: TRBV27; CDR3 protein: ASSLQVGGSAF
V gene: TRBV7-2; CDR3 protein: ASSRTGANTEAF
V gene: TRBV5-1; CDR3 protein: ASSLGLAGGNLAYEQY
V gene: TRBV29-1; CDR3 protein: SAIGDYSYEQY
V gene: TRBV4-2; CDR3 protein: ASSQAGVGRNEQF
V gene: TRBV3-1; CDR3 protein: ASTSGQYNSPLH
V gene: TRBV12-3/TRBV12-4; CDR3 protein: ASSTSGGGNNEQF
V gene: TRBV6-5; CDR3 protein: ASRETGVTGELF
V gene: TRBV7-6; CDR3 protein: ASSLAGRSQETQY
V gene: TRBV7-2; CDR3 protein: ASSLGEVEKLF
V gene: TRBV19; CDR3 protein: ASSISEGAGGNYGYT
V gene: TRBV30; CDR3 protein: AWSLRERGNYGYT
V gene: TRBV12-3/TRBV12-4; CDR3 protein: ASTPQIYNSPLH
V gene: TRBV14; CDR3 protein: ASSQTRFIGGKYNEQF
V gene: TRBV7-2; CDR3 protein: ASSFDWTGGYGYT
V gene: TRBV29-1; CDR3 protein: SVDRGLGTYNSPLH
V gene: TRBV20-1; CDR3 protein: SASRTGSSYEQY
V gene: TRBV7-2; CDR3 protein: ASSLQGLKGDTQY
V gene: TRBV20-1; CDR3 protein: SANYPKQGKNIQY
V gene: TRBV12-3/TRBV12-4; CDR3 protein: ATPEGLGTGELF
V gene: TRBV12-3/TRBV12-4; CDR3 protein: ASSLQTGGRNIQY
V gene: TRBV18; CDR3 protein: ASSGLTSGRDEQF
V gene: TRBV3-1; CDR3 protein: ASSLQEFTEAF